Described below is a single TCR beta chain sequence and its context. Next came a second PCR, run for about 7 to 12 cycles, which used a sample-barcoded 5' primer along with a J-beta primer mix. TCRdb used MiXCR to reprocess the 5' RACE reads, holding one entry per CDR3 protein. This sample carries more than 500,000 distinct CDR3 sequences, 27% of them seen once, and the ten largest clones take over 3.5%. Staff drew around 10 milliliters of peripheral blood from each donor. The source of the sample is a study of blood T cells in healthy people across ages. The V gene's germline CDR1 is MDHEN and CDR2 SYDVKM. Between the trimmed V and J ends, which lost 5 bases and 7 bases, there was a span of 21 bases. This CDR3 has 16 amino acids. These same data were also listed under a study on T cells of mothers and their children. This second study notes: Study donors consisted of three healthy Caucasian mothers and their six children.

This rearrangement joins TRBV28 to TRBJ2-1; D is perhaps TRBD2 (6 bases). The TCR sequence derives from a boy younger than 10 in good health. Sequencing was carried out using blood. CDR3 DNA: TGTGCCAGCAGTACCCTCCGGGACTCCACAGAAAATGAGCAGTTCTTC. This encodes CASSTLRDSTENEQFF.